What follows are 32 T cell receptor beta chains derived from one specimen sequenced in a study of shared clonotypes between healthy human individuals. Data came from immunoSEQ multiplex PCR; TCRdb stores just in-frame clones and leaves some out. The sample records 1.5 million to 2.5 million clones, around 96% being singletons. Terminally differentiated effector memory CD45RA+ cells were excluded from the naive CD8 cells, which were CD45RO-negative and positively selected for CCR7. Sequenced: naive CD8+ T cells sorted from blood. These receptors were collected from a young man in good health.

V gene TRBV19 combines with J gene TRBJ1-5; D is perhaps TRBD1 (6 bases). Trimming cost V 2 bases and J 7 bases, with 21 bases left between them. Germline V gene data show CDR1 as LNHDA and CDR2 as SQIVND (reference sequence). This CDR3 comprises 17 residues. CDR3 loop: CASSILPFFEGGQPQHF. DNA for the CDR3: TGTGCCAGTAGTATACTTCCCTTTTTCGAGGGGGGACAGCCCCAGCATTTT.

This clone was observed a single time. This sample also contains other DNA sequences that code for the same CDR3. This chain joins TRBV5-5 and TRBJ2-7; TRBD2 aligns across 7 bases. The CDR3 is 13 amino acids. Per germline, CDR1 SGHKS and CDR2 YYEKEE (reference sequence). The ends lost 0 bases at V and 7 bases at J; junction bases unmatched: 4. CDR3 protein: CASSLGVGGEQYF. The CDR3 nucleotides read TGTGCCAGCAGCTTGGGGGTGGGAGGGGAGCAGTACTTC.

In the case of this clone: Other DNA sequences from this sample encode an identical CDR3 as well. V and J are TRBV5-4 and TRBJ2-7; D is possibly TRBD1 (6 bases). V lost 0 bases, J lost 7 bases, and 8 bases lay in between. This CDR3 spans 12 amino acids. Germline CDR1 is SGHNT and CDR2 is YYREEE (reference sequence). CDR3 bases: TGTGCCAGCAGCTTGGGAGGACAGGAGCAGTACTTC. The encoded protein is CASSLGGQEQYF.

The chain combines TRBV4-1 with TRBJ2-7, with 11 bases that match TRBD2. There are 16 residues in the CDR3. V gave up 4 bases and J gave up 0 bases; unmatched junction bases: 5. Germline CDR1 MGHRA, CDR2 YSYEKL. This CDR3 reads CASSPGLADSSYEQYF. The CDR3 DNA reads TGCGCCAGCAGCCCGGGACTAGCGGATTCCTCCTACGAGCAGTACTTC.

The CDR3 sequence is CASSSGGAEEKLFF. The CDR3 nucleotides are TGTGCCAGCAGCTCCGGGGGCGCCGAGGAAAAACTGTTTTTT. This chain links TRBV7-9 with TRBJ1-4; a weak D match, TRBD1 (6 bases). V was pared by 4 bases and J by 8 bases, with 14 bases between. The germline gives CDR1 SEHNR, CDR2 FQNEAQ (reference sequence). The CDR3 is 14 residues long.

The CDR3 reads CASMPLDRTNPNYGYTF. The DNA for the CDR3 is TGTGCCAGCATGCCTCTGGACAGGACGAACCCTAACTATGGCTACACCTTC. The chain couples TRBV27 to TRBJ1-2, with 7 positions matching TRBD1. The V segment lost 7 bases and the J segment 0 bases; nucleotides outside the gene matches: 14. Germline V gene sequence: CDR1 MNHEY, CDR2 SMNVEV (reference sequence). The CDR3 totals 17 residues.

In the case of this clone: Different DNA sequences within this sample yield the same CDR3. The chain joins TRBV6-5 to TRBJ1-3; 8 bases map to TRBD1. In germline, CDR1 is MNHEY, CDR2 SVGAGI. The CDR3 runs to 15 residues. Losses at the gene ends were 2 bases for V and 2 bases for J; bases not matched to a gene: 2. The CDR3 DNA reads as TGTGCCAGCAGTTACGGACAGGGCCCTGGAAACACCATATATTTT. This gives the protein CASSYGQGPGNTIYF.

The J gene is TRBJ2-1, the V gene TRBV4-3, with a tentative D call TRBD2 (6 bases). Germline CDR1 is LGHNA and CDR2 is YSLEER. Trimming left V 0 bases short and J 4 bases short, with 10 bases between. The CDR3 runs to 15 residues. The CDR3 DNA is TGCGCCAGCAGCCAAGAACTAGCAAGTTACAATGAGCAGTTCTTC. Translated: CASSQELASYNEQFF.

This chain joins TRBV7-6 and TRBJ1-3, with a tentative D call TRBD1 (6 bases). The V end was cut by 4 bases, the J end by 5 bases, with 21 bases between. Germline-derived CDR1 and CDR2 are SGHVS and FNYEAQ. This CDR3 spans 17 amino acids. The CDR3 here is CASSSITVQGSRNTIYF. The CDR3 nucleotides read TGTGCCAGCAGCTCCATAACCGTACAGGGTTCGAGAAACACCATATATTTT.

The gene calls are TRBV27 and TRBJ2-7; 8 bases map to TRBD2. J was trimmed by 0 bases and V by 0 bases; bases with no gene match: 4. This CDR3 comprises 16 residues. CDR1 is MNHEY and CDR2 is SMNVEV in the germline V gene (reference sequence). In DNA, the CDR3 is TGTGCCAGCAGTTTATCGATTAGCGGGGCCTCCTACGAGCAGTACTTC. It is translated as CASSLSISGASYEQYF.

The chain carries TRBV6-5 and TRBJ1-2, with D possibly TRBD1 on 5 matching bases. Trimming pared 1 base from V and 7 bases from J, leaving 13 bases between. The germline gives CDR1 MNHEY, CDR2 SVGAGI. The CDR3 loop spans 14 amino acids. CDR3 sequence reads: CASSYYRGSVGYTF. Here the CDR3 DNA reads TGTGCCAGCAGTTACTACCGGGGGTCGGTTGGCTACACCTTC.

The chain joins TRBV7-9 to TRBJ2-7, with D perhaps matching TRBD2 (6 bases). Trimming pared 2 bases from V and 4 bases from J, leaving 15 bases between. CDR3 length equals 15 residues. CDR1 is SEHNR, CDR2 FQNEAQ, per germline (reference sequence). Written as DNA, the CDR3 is TGTGCCAGCAGCTTATCACGCGTGCGGGGATACGAGCAGTACTTC. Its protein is CASSLSRVRGYEQYF.

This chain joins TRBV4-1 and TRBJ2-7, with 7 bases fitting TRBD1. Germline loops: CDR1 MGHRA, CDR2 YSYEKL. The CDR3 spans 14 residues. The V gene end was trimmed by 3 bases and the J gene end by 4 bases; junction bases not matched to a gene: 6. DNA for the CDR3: TGCGCCAGCAGCCAGCGTCAGGGGGAATACGAGCAGTACTTC. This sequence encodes CASSQRQGEYEQYF.

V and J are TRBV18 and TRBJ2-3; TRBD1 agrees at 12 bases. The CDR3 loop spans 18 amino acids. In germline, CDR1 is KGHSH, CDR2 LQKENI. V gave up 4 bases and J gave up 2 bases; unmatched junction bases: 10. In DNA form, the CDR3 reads TGTGCCAGCTCACAGCCTGTTGGGACAGGGGGCTTCACAGATACGCAGTATTTT. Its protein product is CASSQPVGTGGFTDTQYF.

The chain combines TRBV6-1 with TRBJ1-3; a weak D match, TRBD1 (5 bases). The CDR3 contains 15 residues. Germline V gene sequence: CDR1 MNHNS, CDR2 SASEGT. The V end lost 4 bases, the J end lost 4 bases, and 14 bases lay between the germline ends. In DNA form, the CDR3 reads TGTGCCAGCAGTGTTCGGGGGATAACAGGAAACACCATATATTTT. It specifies CASSVRGITGNTIYF.

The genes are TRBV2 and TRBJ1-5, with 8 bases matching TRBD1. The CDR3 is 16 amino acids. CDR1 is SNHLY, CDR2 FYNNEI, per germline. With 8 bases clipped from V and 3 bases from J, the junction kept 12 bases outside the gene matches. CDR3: CASGASGQGPNQPQHF. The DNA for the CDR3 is TGTGCCAGCGGGGCCTCTGGACAGGGCCCCAATCAGCCCCAGCATTTT.

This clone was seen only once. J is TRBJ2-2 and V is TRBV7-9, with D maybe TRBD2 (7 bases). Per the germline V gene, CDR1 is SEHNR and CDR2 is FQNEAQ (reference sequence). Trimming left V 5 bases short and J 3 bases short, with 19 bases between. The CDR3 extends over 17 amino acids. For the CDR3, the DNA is TGTGCCAGCAGCCATAACACCCGGGGGGCTGACACCGGGGAGCTGTTTTTT. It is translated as CASSHNTRGADTGELFF.

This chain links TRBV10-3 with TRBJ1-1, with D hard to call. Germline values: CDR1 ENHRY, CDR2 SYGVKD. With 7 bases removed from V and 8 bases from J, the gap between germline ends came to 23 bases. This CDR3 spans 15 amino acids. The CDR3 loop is CAIKREAPSPTEAFF. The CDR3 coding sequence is TGTGCCATCAAGAGGGAGGCGCCAAGTCCCACAGAAGCTTTCTTT.

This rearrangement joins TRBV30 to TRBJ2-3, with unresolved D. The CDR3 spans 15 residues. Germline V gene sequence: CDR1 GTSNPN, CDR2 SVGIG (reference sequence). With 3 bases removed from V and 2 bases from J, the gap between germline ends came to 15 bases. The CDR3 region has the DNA TGTGCCTGGAGCCCGGGTGCGGACCTCACAGATACGCAGTATTTT. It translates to CAWSPGADLTDTQYF.

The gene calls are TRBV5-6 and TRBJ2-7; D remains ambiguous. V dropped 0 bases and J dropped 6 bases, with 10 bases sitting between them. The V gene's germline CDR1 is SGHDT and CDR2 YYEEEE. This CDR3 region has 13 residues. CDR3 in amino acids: CASSLDTPTEQYF. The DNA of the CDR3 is TGTGCCAGCAGCTTGGACACTCCTACCGAGCAGTACTTC.

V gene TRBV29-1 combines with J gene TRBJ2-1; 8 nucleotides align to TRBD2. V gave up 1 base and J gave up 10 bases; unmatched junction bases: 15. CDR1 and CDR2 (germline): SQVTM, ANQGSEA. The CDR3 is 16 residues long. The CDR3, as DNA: TGCAGCGTTGAAGCTGCGACTAGCGACCATTGGCCCGAGCAGTTCTTC. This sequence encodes CSVEAATSDHWPEQFF.

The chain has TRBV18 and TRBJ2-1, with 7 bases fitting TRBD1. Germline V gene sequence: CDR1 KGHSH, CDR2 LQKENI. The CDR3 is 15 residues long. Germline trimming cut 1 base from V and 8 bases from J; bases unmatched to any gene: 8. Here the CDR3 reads CASSPRQGDGDEQFF. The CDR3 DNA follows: TGTGCCAGCTCACCACGACAGGGAGACGGGGATGAGCAGTTCTTC.

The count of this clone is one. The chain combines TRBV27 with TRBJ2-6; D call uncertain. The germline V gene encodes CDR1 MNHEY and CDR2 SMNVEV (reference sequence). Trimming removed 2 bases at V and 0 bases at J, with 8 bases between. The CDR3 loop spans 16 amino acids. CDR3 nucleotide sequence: TGTGCCAGCAGTTTAGCAGGCACCTCTGGGGCCAACGTCCTGACTTTC. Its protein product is CASSLAGTSGANVLTF.

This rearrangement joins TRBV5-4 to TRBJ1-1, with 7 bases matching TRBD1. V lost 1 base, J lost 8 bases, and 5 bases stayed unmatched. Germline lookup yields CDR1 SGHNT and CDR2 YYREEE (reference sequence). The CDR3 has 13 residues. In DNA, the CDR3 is TGTGCCAGCAGCTTGCGAGGGGGCCCCGAAGCTTTCTTT. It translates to CASSLRGGPEAFF.

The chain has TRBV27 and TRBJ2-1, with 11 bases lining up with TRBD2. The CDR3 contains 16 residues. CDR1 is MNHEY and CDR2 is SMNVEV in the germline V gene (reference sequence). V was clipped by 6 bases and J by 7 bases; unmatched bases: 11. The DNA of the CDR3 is TGTGCCAGCAGCGGTACCGGGACTAGCGGACCTAATGAGCAGTTCTTC. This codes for CASSGTGTSGPNEQFF.

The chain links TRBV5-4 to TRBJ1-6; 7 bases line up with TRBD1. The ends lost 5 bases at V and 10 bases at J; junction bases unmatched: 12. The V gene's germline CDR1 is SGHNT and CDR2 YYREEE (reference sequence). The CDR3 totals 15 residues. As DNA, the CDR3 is TGTGCCAGCAGTTTAGACAGGGAAAAGGGATCACCCCTCCACTTT. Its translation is CASSLDREKGSPLHF. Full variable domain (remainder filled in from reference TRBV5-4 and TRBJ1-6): ETGVTQSPTHLIKTRGQQVTLRCSSQSGHNTVSWYQQALGQGPQFIFQYYREEENGRGNFPPRFSGLQFPNYSSELNVNALELDDSALYLCASSLDREKGSPLHFGNGTRLTVT.

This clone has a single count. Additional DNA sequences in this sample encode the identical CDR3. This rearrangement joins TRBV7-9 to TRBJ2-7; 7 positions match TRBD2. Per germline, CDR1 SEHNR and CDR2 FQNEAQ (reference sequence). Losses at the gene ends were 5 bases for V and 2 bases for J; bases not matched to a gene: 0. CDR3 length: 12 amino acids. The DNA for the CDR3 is TGTGCCAGCAGCGCGGGGGCCTACGAGCAGTACTTC. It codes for CASSAGAYEQYF.

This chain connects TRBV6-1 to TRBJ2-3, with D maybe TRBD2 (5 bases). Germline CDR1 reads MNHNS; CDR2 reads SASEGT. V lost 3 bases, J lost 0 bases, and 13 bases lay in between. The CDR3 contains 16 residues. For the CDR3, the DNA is TGTGCCAGCAGTGAGCTAGCTGATACTAGCACAGATACGCAGTATTTT. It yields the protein CASSELADTSTDTQYF.

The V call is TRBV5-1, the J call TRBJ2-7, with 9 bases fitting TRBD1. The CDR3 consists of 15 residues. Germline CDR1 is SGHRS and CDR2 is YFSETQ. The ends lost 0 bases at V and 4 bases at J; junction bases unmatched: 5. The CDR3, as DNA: TGCGCCAGCAGCTTGGATGGGACAGGGTATTACGAGCAGTACTTC. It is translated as CASSLDGTGYYEQYF. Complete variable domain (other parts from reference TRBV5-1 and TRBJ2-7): KAGVTQTPRYLIKTRGQQVTLSCSPISGHRSVSWYQQTPGQGLQFLFEYFSETQRNKGNFPGRFSGRQFSNSRSEMNVSTLELGDSALYLCASSLDGTGYYEQYFGPGTRLTVT.

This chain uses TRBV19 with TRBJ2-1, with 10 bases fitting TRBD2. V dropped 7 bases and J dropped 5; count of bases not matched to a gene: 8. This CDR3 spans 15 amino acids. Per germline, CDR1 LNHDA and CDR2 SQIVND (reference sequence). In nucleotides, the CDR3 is TGTGCCAGTACCCACCTAGCGGGAGTAGACAATGAGCAGTTCTTC. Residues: CASTHLAGVDNEQFF.

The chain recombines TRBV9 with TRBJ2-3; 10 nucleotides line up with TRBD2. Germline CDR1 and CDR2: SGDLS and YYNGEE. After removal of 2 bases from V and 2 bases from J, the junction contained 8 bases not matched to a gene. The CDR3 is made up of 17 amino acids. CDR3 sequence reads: CASSVSSLAGDTDTQYF. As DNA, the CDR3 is TGTGCCAGCAGCGTTTCCTCCCTAGCGGGGGACACAGATACGCAGTATTTT.

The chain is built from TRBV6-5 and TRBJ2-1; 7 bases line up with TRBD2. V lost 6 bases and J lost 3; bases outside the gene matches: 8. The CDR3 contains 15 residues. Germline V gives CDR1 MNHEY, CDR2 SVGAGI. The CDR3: CASSLSGGIYNEQFF. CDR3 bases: TGTGCCAGCAGCTTATCCGGGGGGATCTACAATGAGCAGTTCTTC.